The 12 T cell receptor beta chains reported below all come from one sample, sequenced in a study of cytotoxic CD8 clonotypes in ibrutinib-treated CLL. TCRdb keeps only in-frame clones here, not all; method: immunoSEQ multiplex PCR. The table shows 150,000 to 250,000 clones, with over 55% occurring only once. The starting material was PBMCs, obtained after 24 months of ibrutinib treatment. Receptors originate from a human donor with chronic lymphocytic leukemia.

This clone was recorded at least ten times. V and J are TRBV19 and TRBJ1-2; 9 bases map to TRBD1. Germline V lookup: CDR1 LNHDA, CDR2 SQIVND (reference sequence). This CDR3 has 14 amino acids. V lost 4 bases, J lost 5 bases, and 5 bases stayed unmatched. CDR3 DNA sequence: TGTGCCAGTAGTAGGGACAGGGTCACTTATGGCTACACCTTC. Encoded protein: CASSRDRVTYGYTF.

The chain is built from TRBV15 and TRBJ1-3, with D possibly being TRBD1 (5 bases). The CDR3 contains 17 residues. V lost 0 bases to trimming and J lost 0 bases, with 12 bases between them. Germline V gene data show CDR1 as LNHNV and CDR2 as YYDKDF (reference sequence). CDR3 nucleotide sequence: TGTGCCACCAGCAGAGATCGAGCAGGGAACTCTGGAAACACCATATATTTT. Protein: CATSRDRAGNSGNTIYF. The whole variable domain, filled in from reference TRBV15 and TRBJ1-3, reads DAMVIQNPRYQVTQFGKPVTLSCSQTLNHNVMYWYQQKSSQAPKLLFHYYDKDFNNEADTPDNFQSRRPNTSFCFLDIRSPGLGDTAMYLCATSRDRAGNSGNTIYFGEGSWLTVV.

This clone was counted a few times. V gene TRBV30 combines with J gene TRBJ2-7, with 9 positions matching TRBD1. Germline loops: CDR1 GTSNPN, CDR2 SVGIG (reference sequence). The V gene end was trimmed by 0 bases and the J gene end by 13 bases; junction bases not matched to a gene: 7. This CDR3 is built from 12 residues. Here the CDR3 DNA reads TGTGCCTGGAGTGTCCTCCACAGGGGGCCATACTTC. This encodes CAWSVLHRGPYF.

CDR3 in amino acids: CASSSDRVIRDGYTF. CDR3 in DNA: TGTGCCAGCAGCTCTGACAGGGTCATAAGGGATGGCTACACCTTC. V usage is TRBV11-2 and J usage is TRBJ1-2, with 7 bases matching TRBD1. The CDR3 has 15 amino acids. Germline V gives CDR1 SGHAT, CDR2 FQNNGV. Trimming removed 4 bases from V and 6 bases from J; junction bases left unmatched: 11.

The chain has TRBV9 and TRBJ1-2; D perhaps matches TRBD1 (5 bases). V was trimmed by 3 bases and J by 3 bases, leaving 18 bases between them. The CDR3 runs 16 residues. Germline CDR1 is SGDLS and CDR2 is YYNGEE. CDR3 coding DNA: TGTGCCAGCAGCGCAGGTGGGGCCGGACAATACTATGGCTACACCTTC. Its translation: CASSAGGAGQYYGYTF.

Concerning this clone: Other DNA sequences in this sample translate to the same CDR3. The rearrangement links TRBV2 to TRBJ2-7; the D gene is possibly TRBD1 (6 bases). CDR3 length: 17 residues. The V gene's germline CDR1 is SNHLY and CDR2 FYNNEI. Trimming stripped 4 bases from V and 2 bases from J, with 21 bases between. CDR3 residues: CASSGLQGKSHTYEQYF. The CDR3 coding sequence is TGTGCCAGCAGTGGGTTGCAGGGGAAGTCCCATACCTACGAGCAGTACTTC.

The gene calls are TRBV7-2 and TRBJ2-1; TRBD2 agrees at 9 bases. This CDR3 comprises 15 residues. Trimming cost V 5 bases and J 0 bases; bases outside gene matches: 2. CDR1 SGHTA and CDR2 FQGNSA come from the germline V gene. The CDR3 nucleotides read TGTGCCAGCAGCATTAGCGGGAGCTCCTACAATGAGCAGTTCTTC. As protein: CASSISGSSYNEQFF.

This chain joins TRBV28 and TRBJ2-7, with 9 bases aligning to TRBD2. Germline V CDR1 and CDR2: MDHEN, SYDVKM. The CDR3 is made up of 14 amino acids. V lost 3 bases, J lost 6 bases, and 6 bases stayed unmatched. In nucleotides, the CDR3 is TGTGCCAGCAGTTTTGGTAGCGGGAGCATCGAGCAGTACTTC. Its translation is CASSFGSGSIEQYF.

The chain has TRBV30 and TRBJ2-7, with 7 nucleotides matching TRBD1. CDR1 is GTSNPN, CDR2 SVGIG, per germline (reference sequence). The ends lost 4 bases at V and 1 base at J; junction bases unmatched: 13. The CDR3 has 16 amino acids. CDR3 sequence (DNA): TGTGCCTGGAACGTCCCAGGGGGTAGCAAGTCCTACGAGCAGTACTTC. This gives the protein CAWNVPGGSKSYEQYF. Complete variable domain (other parts from reference TRBV30 and TRBJ2-7): SQTIHQWPATLVQPVGSPLSLECTVEGTSNPNLYWYRQAAGRGLQLLFYSVGIGQISSEVPQNLSASRPQDRQFILSSKKLLLSDSGFYLCAWNVPGGSKSYEQYFGPGTRLTVT.

This chain connects TRBV15 to TRBJ2-3; no clear D. With 0 bases removed from V and 9 bases from J, the gap between germline ends came to 13 bases. CDR3 length: 14 amino acids. Germline V gene sequence: CDR1 LNHNV, CDR2 YYDKDF (reference sequence). The DNA for the CDR3 is TGTGCCACCAGCAGAGAGAGTTTGGGGAAGACGCAGTATTTT. Protein: CATSRESLGKTQYF.

This chain links TRBV6-6 with TRBJ1-5; 7 bases are a match to TRBD1. The CDR3 extends over 13 amino acids. Germline CDR1 reads MNHNY; CDR2 reads SVGAGI (reference sequence). The junction had 7 bases not matched to a gene; V was cut back by 7 bases and J by 7 bases. CDR3 nucleotide sequence: TGTGCCAGCAATGACAGGGAGAGGCAGCCCCAGCATTTT. It yields the protein CASNDRERQPQHF.

The V and J genes are TRBV5-1 and TRBJ2-3; 7 bases map to TRBD1. The CDR3 is 15 residues long. Germline assignment: CDR1 SGHRS and CDR2 YFSETQ. V was pared by 5 bases and J by 1 base, with 7 bases of the junction left unmatched. The DNA for the CDR3 is TGCGCCAGCAGTCAGGGGGACCCACGCACAGATACGCAGTATTTT. Protein: CASSQGDPRTDTQYF.